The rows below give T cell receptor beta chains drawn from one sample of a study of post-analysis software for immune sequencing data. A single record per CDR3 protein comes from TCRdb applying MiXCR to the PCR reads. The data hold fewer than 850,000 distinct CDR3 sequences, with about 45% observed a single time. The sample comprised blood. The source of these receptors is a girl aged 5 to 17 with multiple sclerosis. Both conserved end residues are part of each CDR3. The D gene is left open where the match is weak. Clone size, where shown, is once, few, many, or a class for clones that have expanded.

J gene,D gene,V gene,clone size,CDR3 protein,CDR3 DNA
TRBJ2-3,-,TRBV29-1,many,CSVVFGGSTDTQYF,TGCAGCGTCGTCTTTGGGGGAAGCACAGATACGCAGTATTTT
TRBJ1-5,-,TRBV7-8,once,CASSLGDGVNQPQHF,TGTGCCAGTAGCTTAGGGGACGGGGTGAATCAGCCCCAGCATTTT
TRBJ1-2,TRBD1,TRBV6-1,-,CASSGRDRDYHSYGYTF,TGTGCCAGCAGTGGCCGGGACAGGGACTATCACTCCTATGGCTACACCTTC
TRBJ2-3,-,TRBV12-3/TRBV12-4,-,CASRREGDNTQYF,TGTGCCAGCAGACGAGAAGGAGATAATACGCAGTATTTT
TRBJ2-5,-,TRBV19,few,CASSSTGSQETQYF,TGTGCCAGTAGTTCCACCGGGAGCCAAGAGACCCAGTACTTC
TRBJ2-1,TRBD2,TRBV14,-,CASSRGTRRNEQFF,TGTGCCAGCAGCCGCGGGACTAGGCGTAATGAGCAGTTCTTC
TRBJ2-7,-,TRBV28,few,CASVTRSSYEQYF,TGTGCCAGCGTTACCAGGAGCTCCTACGAGCAGTACTTC
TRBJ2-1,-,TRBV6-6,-,CASSHPLYNEQFF,TGTGCCAGCAGCCATCCCCTCTACAATGAGCAGTTCTTC
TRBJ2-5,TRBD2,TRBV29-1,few,CSVVRRTSGQETQYF,TGCAGCGTTGTTCGTAGGACTAGCGGGCAAGAGACCCAGTACTTC
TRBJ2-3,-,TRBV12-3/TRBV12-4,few,CASSLVGATDTQYF,TGTGCCAGCAGTTTGGTGGGAGCGACAGATACGCAGTATTTT
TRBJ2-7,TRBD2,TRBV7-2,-,CASSLEGLARAYEQYF,TGTGCCAGCAGCCTAGAAGGACTAGCGCGAGCCTACGAGCAGTACTTC
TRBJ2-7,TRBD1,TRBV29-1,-,CSVERGTGVSHEQYF,TGCAGCGTTGAAAGGGGGACAGGGGTCTCCCACGAGCAGTACTTC
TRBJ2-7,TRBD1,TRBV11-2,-,CASRNPGQGAYEQYF,TGTGCCAGCAGGAACCCGGGACAGGGGGCCTACGAGCAGTACTTC
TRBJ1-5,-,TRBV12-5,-,CASGLGRLGPQHF,TGTGCTAGTGGATTAGGGAGGCTCGGGCCCCAGCATTTT
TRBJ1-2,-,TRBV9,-,CAGSVSQGLANYGYTF,TGTGCCGGCAGCGTCTCGCAGGGTTTAGCTAACTATGGCTACACCTTC
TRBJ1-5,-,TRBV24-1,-,CATSEIAVNQPQHF,TGTGCCACCAGTGAAATAGCGGTCAATCAGCCCCAGCATTTT
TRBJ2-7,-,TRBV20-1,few,CSAAPGGSSYEQYF,TGCAGTGCTGCCCCAGGGGGGAGCTCCTACGAGCAGTACTTC
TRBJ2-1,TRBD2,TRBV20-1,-,CSAREAGGSYNEQFF,TGCAGTGCTAGAGAAGCGGGAGGCTCCTACAATGAGCAGTTCTTC
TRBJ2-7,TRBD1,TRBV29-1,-,CSVEDGQATPYEQYF,TGCAGCGTTGAAGATGGACAGGCGACGCCATACGAGCAGTACTTC
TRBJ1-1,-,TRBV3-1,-,CASSPSPGGYTEAFF,TGTGCCAGCAGCCCATCCCCGGGGGGATACACTGAAGCTTTCTTT
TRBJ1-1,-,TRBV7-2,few,CASSHPLKRQNTEAFF,TGTGCCAGCAGCCACCCCCTCAAGAGACAGAACACTGAAGCTTTCTTT
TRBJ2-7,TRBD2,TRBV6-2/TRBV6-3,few,CASNLAGDYEQYF,TGTGCCAGCAACCTAGCGGGAGACTACGAGCAGTACTTC
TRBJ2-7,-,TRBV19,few,CASSMVPYEQYF,TGTGCCAGTAGTATGGTCCCCTACGAGCAGTACTTC
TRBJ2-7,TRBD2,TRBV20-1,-,CSAPIVGGPHEQYF,TGCAGTGCACCCATAGTGGGAGGGCCCCACGAGCAGTACTTC
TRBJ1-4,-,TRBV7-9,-,CASSLGGPGTNEKLFF,TGTGCCAGCAGCTTAGGGGGGCCGGGAACTAATGAAAAACTGTTTTTT
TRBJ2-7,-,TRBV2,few,CASSDMRQGAYEQYF,TGTGCCAGCAGTGACATGCGGCAGGGAGCCTACGAGCAGTACTTC
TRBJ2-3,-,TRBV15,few,CATSRVPLTDTQYF,TGTGCCACCAGCAGAGTACCTCTCACAGATACGCAGTATTTT
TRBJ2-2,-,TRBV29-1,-,CSVPRAGELFF,TGCAGCGTCCCTAGGGCCGGGGAGCTGTTTTTT
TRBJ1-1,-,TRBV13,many,CASSLVGTEAFF,TGTGCCAGCAGCTTAGTGGGGACTGAAGCTTTCTTT
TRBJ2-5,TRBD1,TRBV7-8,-,CASSLEGAGETQYF,TGTGCCAGCAGCTTAGAGGGGGCGGGAGAGACCCAGTACTTC